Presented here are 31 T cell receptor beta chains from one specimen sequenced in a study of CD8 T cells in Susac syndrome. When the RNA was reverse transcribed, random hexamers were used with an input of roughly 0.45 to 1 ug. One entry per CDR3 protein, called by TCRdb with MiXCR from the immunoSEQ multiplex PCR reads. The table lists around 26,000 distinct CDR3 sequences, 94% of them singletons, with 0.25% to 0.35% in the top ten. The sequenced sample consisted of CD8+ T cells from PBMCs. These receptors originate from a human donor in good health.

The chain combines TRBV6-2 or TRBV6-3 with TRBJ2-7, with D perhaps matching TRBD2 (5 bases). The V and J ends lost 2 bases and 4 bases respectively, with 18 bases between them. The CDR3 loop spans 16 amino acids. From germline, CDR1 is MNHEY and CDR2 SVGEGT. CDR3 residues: CASSYELLGRGYEQYF. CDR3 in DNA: TGTGCCAGCAGTTACGAGTTATTAGGGCGCGGGTACGAGCAGTACTTC.

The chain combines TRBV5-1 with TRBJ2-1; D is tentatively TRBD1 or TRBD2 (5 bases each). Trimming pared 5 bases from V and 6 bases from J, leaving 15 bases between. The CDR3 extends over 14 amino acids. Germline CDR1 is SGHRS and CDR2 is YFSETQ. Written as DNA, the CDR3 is TGCGCCAGCAGGTCGACCCCTGGGGGCAATGAGCAGTTCTTC. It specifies CASRSTPGGNEQFF.

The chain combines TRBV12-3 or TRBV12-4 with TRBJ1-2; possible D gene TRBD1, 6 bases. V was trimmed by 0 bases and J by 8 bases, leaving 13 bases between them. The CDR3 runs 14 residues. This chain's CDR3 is CASSLAQRGGGYTF. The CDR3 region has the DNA TGTGCCAGCAGTTTAGCCCAGCGAGGGGGGGGCTACACCTTC.

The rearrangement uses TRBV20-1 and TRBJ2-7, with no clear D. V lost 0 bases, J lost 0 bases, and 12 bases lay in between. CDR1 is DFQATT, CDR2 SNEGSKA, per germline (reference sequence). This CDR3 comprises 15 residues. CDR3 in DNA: TGCAGTGCTAGAGATCGAGGCGGAAACTCCTACGAGCAGTACTTC. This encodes CSARDRGGNSYEQYF.

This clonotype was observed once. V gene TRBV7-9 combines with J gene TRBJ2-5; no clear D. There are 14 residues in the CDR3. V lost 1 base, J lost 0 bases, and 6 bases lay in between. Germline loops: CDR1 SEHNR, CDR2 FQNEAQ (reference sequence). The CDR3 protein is CASSLVGNQETQYF. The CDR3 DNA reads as TGTGCCAGCAGCTTAGTCGGCAACCAAGAGACCCAGTACTTC.

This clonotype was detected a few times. The CDR3, as DNA: TGCAGTGCCGGCGGGACAGCTGATCAGCCCCAGCATTTT. This sequence encodes CSAGGTADQPQHF. The chain couples TRBV20-1 to TRBJ1-5, with 7 positions matching TRBD1. The V gene end was trimmed by 6 bases and the J gene end by 5 bases; junction bases not matched to a gene: 7. The CDR3 is made up of 13 amino acids. Looked up from germline, CDR1 is DFQATT and CDR2 is SNEGSKA (reference sequence).

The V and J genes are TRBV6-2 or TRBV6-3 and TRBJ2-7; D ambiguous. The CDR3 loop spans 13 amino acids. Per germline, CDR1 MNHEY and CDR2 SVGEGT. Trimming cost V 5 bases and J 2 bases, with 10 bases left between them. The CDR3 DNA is TGTGCCAGCAGTGACCGTGGACCCTACGAGCAGTACTTC. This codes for CASSDRGPYEQYF.

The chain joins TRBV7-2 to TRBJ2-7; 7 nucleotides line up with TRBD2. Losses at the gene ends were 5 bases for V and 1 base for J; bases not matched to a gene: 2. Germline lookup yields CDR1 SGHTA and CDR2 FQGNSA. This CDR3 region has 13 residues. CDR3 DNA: TGTGCCAGCAGCCCGGGGGGATCCTACGAGCAGTACTTC. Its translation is CASSPGGSYEQYF.

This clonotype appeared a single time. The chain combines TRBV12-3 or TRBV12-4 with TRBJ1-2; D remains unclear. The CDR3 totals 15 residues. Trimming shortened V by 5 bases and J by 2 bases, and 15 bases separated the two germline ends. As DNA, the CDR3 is TGTGCCAGCAGTCCCCTCCCGTGGGCCAACTATGGCTACACCTTC. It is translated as CASSPLPWANYGYTF.

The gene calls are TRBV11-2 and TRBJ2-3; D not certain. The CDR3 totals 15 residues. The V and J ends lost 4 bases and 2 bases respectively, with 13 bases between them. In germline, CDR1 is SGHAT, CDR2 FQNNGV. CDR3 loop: CASSSALIPTDTQYF. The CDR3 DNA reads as TGTGCCAGCAGCTCCGCCCTTATACCCACAGATACGCAGTATTTT.

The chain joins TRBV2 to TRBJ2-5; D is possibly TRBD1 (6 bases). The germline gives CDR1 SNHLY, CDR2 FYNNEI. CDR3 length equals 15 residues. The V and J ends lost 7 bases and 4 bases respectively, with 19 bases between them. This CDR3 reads CASTPLGGEGETQYF. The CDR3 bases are TGTGCCAGCACCCCTCTAGGGGGAGAAGGAGAGACCCAGTACTTC. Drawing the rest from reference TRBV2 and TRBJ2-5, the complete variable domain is EPEVTQTPSHQVTQMGQEVILRCVPISNHLYFYWYRQILGQKVEFLVSFYNNEISEKSEIFDDQFSVERPDGSNFTLKIRSTKLEDSAMYFCASTPLGGEGETQYFGPGTRLLVL.

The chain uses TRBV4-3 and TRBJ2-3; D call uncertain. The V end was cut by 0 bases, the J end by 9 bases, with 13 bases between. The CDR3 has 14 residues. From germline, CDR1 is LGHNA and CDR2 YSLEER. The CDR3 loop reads CASSQDLERKTQYF. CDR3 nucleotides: TGCGCCAGCAGCCAAGATCTTGAGCGAAAAACGCAGTATTTT.

The CDR3 DNA reads as TGCAGCGTTGATTTAGGACAGACTTACAATGAGCAGTTCTTC. It is translated as CSVDLGQTYNEQFF. This chain links TRBV29-1 with TRBJ2-1, with a tentative D call TRBD1 (6 bases). The germline V and J ends were trimmed by 3 bases and 4 bases, with 13 bases remaining between them. CDR1 and CDR2 from the germline V gene are SQVTM and ANQGSEA. The length of the CDR3 is 14 residues.

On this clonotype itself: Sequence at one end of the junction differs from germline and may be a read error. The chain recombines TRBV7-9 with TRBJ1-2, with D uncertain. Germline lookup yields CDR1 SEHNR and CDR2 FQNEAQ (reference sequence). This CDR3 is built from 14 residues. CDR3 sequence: CASSLAPTGYGYTF. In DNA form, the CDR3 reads TGTGCCAGCAGCCTAGCCCCGACGGGATATGGCTACACCTTC.

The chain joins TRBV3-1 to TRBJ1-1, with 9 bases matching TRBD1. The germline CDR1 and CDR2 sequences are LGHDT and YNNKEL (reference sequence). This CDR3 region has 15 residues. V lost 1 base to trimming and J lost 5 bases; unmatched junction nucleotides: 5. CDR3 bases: TGTGCCAGCAGCCAAGGGGCAGGACAGGGGACTGAAGCTTTCTTT. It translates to CASSQGAGQGTEAFF.

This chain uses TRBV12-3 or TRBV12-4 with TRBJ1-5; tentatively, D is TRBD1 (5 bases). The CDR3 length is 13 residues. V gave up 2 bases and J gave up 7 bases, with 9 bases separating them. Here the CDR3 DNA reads TGTGCCAGCAGTTTACAGGGAGGGCAGCCCCAGCATTTT. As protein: CASSLQGGQPQHF.

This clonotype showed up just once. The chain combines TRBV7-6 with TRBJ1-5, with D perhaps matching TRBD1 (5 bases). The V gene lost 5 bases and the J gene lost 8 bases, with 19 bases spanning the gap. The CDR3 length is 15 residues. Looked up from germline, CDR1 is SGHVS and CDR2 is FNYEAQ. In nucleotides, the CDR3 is TGTGCCAGCAGCCCCAGGGCCTTCGGAGGGGAGCCCCAGCATTTT. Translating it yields CASSPRAFGGEPQHF.

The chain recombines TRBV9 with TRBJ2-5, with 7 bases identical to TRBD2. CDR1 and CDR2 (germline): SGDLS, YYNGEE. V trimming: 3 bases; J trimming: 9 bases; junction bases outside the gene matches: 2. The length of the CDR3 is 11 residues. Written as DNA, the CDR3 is TGTGCCAGCAGCGCCCGGGGGGCCCAGTACTTC. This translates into CASSARGAQYF.

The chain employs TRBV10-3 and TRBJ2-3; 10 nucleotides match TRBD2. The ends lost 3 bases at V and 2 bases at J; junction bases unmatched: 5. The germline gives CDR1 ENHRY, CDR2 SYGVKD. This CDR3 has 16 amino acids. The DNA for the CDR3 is TGTGCCATCAGTGAACCCCTAGCGGGGGACACAGATACGCAGTATTTT. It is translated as CAISEPLAGDTDTQYF.

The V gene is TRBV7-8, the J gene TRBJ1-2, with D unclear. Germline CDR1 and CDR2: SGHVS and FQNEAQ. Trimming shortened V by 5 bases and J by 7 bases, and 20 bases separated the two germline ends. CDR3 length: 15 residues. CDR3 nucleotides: TGTGCCAGCAGCCCCACTCTTTTATTACGGCCTGGCTACACCTTC. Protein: CASSPTLLLRPGYTF.

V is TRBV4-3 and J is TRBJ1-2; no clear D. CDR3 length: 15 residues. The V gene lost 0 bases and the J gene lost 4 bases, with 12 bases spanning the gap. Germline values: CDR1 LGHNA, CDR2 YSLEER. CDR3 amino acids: CASSQDRVTGYGYTF. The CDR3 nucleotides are TGCGCCAGCAGCCAAGATAGGGTGACGGGCTATGGCTACACCTTC.

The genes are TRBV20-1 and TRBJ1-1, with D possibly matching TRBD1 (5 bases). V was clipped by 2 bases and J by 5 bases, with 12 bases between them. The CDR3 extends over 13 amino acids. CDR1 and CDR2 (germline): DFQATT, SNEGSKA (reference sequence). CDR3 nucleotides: TGCAGTGCTAGATGGGACCGGGAGACTGAAGCTTTCTTT. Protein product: CSARWDRETEAFF.

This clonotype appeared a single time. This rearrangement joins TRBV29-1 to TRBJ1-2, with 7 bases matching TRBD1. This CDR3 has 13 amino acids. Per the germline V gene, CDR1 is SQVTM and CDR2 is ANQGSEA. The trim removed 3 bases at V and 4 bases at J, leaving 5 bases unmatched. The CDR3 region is CSVEDDRVYGYTF. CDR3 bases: TGCAGCGTTGAGGACGACAGGGTCTATGGCTACACCTTC.

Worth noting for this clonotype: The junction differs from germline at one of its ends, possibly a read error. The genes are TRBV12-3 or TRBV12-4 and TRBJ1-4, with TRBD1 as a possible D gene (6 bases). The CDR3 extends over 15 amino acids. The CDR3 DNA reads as TGTGCCAGCAGTTTAGCGGGGGCTGGGGGCGGGCCCGGGATTTTT. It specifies CASSLAGAGGGPGIF.

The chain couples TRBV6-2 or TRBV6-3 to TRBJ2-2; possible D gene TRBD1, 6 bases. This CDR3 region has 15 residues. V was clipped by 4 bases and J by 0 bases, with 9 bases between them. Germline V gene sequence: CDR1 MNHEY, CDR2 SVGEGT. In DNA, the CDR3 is TGTGCCAGCAGTTCTCGGACAGCGAACACCGGGGAGCTGTTTTTT. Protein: CASSSRTANTGELFF.

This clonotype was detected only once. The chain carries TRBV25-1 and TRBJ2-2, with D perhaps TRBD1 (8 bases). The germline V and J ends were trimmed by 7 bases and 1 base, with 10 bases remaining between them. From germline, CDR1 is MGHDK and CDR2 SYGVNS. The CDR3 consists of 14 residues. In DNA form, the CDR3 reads TGTGCCAGCAACAGGGGGGGGAACACCGGGGAGCTGTTTTTT. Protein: CASNRGGNTGELFF.

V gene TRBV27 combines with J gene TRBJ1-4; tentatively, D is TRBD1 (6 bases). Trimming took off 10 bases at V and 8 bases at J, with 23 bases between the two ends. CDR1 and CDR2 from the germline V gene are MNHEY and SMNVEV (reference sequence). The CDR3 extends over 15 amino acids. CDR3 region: CATSPRGRVSEKLFF. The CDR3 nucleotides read TGTGCCACCTCCCCCCGGGGGCGGGTTAGCGAAAAACTGTTTTTT. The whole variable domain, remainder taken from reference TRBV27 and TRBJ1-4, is EAQVTQNPRYLITVTGKKLTVTCSQNMNHEYMSWYRQDPGLGLRQIYYSMNVEVTDKGDVPEGYKVSRKEKRNFPLILESPSPNQTSLYFCATSPRGRVSEKLFFGSGTQLSVL.

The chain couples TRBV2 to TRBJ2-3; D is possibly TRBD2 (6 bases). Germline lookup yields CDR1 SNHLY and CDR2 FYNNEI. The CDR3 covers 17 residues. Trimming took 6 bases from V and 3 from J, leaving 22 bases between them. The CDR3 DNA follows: TGTGCCAGCAGGGCACCCACGTGGGGACTCCTGACAGATACGCAGTATTTT. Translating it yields CASRAPTWGLLTDTQYF.

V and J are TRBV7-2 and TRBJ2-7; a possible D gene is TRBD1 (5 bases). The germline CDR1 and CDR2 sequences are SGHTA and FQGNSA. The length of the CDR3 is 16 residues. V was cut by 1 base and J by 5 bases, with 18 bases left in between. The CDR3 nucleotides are TGTGCCAGCAGCTTAGTTGCAGGGCTCTTCCTGGACGAGCAGTACTTC. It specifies CASSLVAGLFLDEQYF.

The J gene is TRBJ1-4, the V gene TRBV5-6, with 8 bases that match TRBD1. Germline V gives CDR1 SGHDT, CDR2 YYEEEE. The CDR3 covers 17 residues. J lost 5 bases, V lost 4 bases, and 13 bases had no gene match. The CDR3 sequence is CASSQTGRGQVNEKLFF. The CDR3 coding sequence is TGTGCCAGCAGCCAGACCGGTCGGGGACAGGTGAATGAAAAACTGTTTTTT.

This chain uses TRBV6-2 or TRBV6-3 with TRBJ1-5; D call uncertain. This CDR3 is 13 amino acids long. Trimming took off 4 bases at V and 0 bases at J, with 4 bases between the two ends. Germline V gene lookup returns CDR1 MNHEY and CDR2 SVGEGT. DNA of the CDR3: TGTGCCAGCAGTTGGGTTAGCAATCAGCCCCAGCATTTT. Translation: CASSWVSNQPQHF.